Listed below are T cell receptor beta chains from one sample, sequenced in a study of shared clonotypes between healthy human individuals. Clones were sequenced by immunoSEQ multiplex PCR, and TCRdb holds only the in-frame ones, with some missing. The table has around 650,000 clones, 96% seen once. The sequenced material came from naive CD8+ T cells sorted from blood. These receptors were collected from a woman aged 25 to 39 in good health. CDR3s include the opening cysteine and the closing phenylalanine or tryptophan. A D gene is named only where the DNA matches it firmly. Not all rows give a size; the values are once, few, many and, for expanded clones, a class.

abundance	v_gene	d_gene	j_gene	CDR3aa	CDR3nt
NA	TRBV7-9	TRBD2	TRBJ2-5	CASRSPGLKETQYF	TGTGCCAGCAGATCGCCGGGACTAAAAGAGACCCAGTACTTC
NA	TRBV28	NA	TRBJ2-3	CASSLVLDPDTQYF	TGTGCCAGCAGTTTAGTACTAGACCCAGATACGCAGTATTTT
NA	TRBV7-6	NA	TRBJ2-7	CASSPASGEQYF	TGTGCCAGCAGCCCAGCGTCGGGTGAGCAGTACTTC
NA	TRBV5-6	NA	TRBJ2-2	CASSLGLIYTGELFF	TGTGCCAGCAGCTTGGGACTAATATACACCGGGGAGCTGTTTTTT
NA	TRBV4-2	NA	TRBJ1-1	CASSQEIQNPEAFF	TGTGCCAGCAGCCAAGAGATCCAGAACCCTGAAGCTTTCTTT
NA	TRBV19	NA	TRBJ2-7	CASSIGPGSQYEQYF	TGTGCCAGTAGTATTGGACCAGGGTCTCAGTACGAGCAGTACTTC
NA	TRBV9	TRBD2	TRBJ2-3	CASSASGSTPTDTQYF	TGTGCCAGCAGCGCAAGCGGGAGCACCCCCACAGATACGCAGTATTTT
NA	TRBV27	TRBD2	TRBJ2-3	CASSTPRSGSDTQYF	TGTGCCAGCAGTACTCCCCGTAGCGGGAGTGATACGCAGTATTTT
NA	TRBV15	NA	TRBJ2-7	CATSRDSNRYEQYF	TGTGCCACCAGCAGAGATTCAAACCGGTACGAGCAGTACTTC
NA	TRBV11-2	TRBD2	TRBJ2-7	CASSFGTSGYEQYF	TGTGCCAGCAGCTTCGGGACTAGCGGCTACGAGCAGTACTTC
NA	TRBV4-1	NA	TRBJ2-7	CASSHRDSYEQYF	TGCGCCAGCAGCCATCGAGATTCCTACGAGCAGTACTTC
NA	TRBV13	TRBD1	TRBJ1-3	CASSLPPGQGRGNTIYF	TGTGCCAGCAGCTTACCCCCAGGACAGGGCCGAGGAAACACCATATATTTT
NA	TRBV20-1	NA	TRBJ2-5	CSAREGRLGYF	TGCAGTGCTAGAGAGGGGAGACTCGGGTACTTC
NA	TRBV10-3	NA	TRBJ1-5	CAISEGGVYQPQHF	TGTGCCATCAGTGAGGGAGGGGTGTATCAGCCCCAGCATTTT
NA	TRBV4-1	NA	TRBJ2-3	CASSQVGATDTQYF	TGCGCCAGCAGCCAGGTGGGAGCCACAGATACGCAGTATTTT
once	TRBV5-4	TRBD1	TRBJ2-7	CASSPGTVSYEQYF	TGTGCCAGCAGCCCGGGGACAGTCTCCTACGAGCAGTACTTC
NA	TRBV7-9	TRBD2	TRBJ2-7	CASSSLQREASYEQYF	TGTGCCAGCAGCTCCCTCCAGCGGGAGGCTTCCTACGAGCAGTACTTC
once	TRBV27	NA	TRBJ2-1	CASSLSFGTGENEQFF	TGTGCCAGCAGTTTATCATTTGGGACTGGGGAGAATGAGCAGTTCTTC